Presented here are 9 T cell receptor beta chains from one specimen sequenced in a study of cytomegalovirus exposure and HLA in healthy donors. The PCR contained 60 Vbeta and 13 Jbeta primers. Clones were sequenced by immunoSEQ multiplex PCR, and TCRdb holds only the in-frame ones, with some missing. This repertoire shows about 190,000 clones, over 60% found once; its top ten account for approximately 2%. The sequenced sample consisted of PBMCs. These receptor sequences come from a woman between 25 and 40 years old in good health and CMV-seropositive.

The chain carries TRBV14 and TRBJ2-7; TRBD2 matches at 12 bases. The CDR3 length is 15 residues. Losses at the gene ends were 1 base for V and 4 bases for J; bases not matched to a gene: 2. Germline lookup yields CDR1 SGHDN and CDR2 FVKESK. The CDR3 loop reads CASSQVGTSGYEQYF. In DNA, the CDR3 is TGTGCCAGCAGCCAAGTCGGGACTAGCGGGTACGAGCAGTACTTC. Full variable domain (remainder filled in from reference TRBV14 and TRBJ2-7): EAGVTQFPSHSVIEKGQTVTLRCDPISGHDNLYWYRRVMGKEIKFLLHFVKESKQDESGMPNNRFLAERTGGTYSTLKVQPAELEDSGVYFCASSQVGTSGYEQYFGPGTRLTVT.

This clone was seen just once. The rearrangement uses TRBV29-1 and TRBJ1-2; the D is unclear. The CDR3 loop spans 10 amino acids. Germline CDR1 SQVTM, CDR2 ANQGSEA. Trimming left V 6 bases short and J 7 bases short, with 9 bases between. The CDR3 nucleotides read TGCAGCGTCCTAGGAGTTGGCTACACCTTC. As protein: CSVLGVGYTF.

The chain has TRBV28 and TRBJ1-5; unclear D gene. Germline V gene sequence: CDR1 MDHEN, CDR2 SYDVKM. V dropped 10 bases and J dropped 0 bases, with 10 bases sitting between them. This CDR3 spans 13 amino acids. The CDR3 nucleotides read TGTGCCATCGGGGAGAATAGCAATCAGCCCCAGCATTTT. It is translated as CAIGENSNQPQHF.

V is TRBV15 and J is TRBJ2-4; D not certain. V gave up 2 bases and J gave up 3 bases, with 8 bases separating them. Germline V gene sequence: CDR1 LNHNV, CDR2 YYDKDF (reference sequence). This CDR3 comprises 14 residues. This chain's CDR3 is CATSRTSGKNIQYF. CDR3 in DNA: TGTGCCACCAGCAGAACCTCCGGCAAAAACATTCAGTACTTC.

This clone showed up just a few times. V usage is TRBV6-1 and J usage is TRBJ2-1; 9 nucleotides line up with TRBD2. There are 15 residues in the CDR3. Germline V gene data show CDR1 as MNHNS and CDR2 as SASEGT. Germline trimming cut 5 bases from V and 8 bases from J; bases unmatched to any gene: 10. The CDR3: CASSPTSGGWDEQFF. The CDR3 nucleotides read TGTGCCAGCAGTCCGACTAGCGGAGGTTGGGATGAGCAGTTCTTC.

This CDR3 reads CASSLSREKLFF. Here the CDR3 DNA reads TGTGCCAGCAGTTTGAGTCGGGAAAAACTGTTTTTT. The gene calls are TRBV28 and TRBJ1-4; no clear D. This CDR3 spans 12 amino acids. CDR1 is MDHEN and CDR2 is SYDVKM in the germline V gene. The V end lost 3 bases, the J end lost 8 bases, and 7 bases lay between the germline ends. Combining the CDR3 with reference TRBV28 and TRBJ1-4 gives the whole variable domain DVKVTQSSRYLVKRTGEKVFLECVQDMDHENMFWYRQDPGLGLRLIYFSYDVKMKEKGDIPEGYSVSREKKERFSLILESASTNQTSMYLCASSLSREKLFFGSGTQLSVL.

In DNA, the CDR3 is TGTGCCAGCAGGACTACGTCCACAGATACGCAGTATTTT. This translates into CASRTTSTDTQYF. The chain is built from TRBV2 and TRBJ2-3; possibly TRBD2 for D (5 bases). Germline-derived CDR1 and CDR2 are SNHLY and FYNNEI. The CDR3 loop spans 13 amino acids. V was cut by 6 bases and J by 2 bases, with 9 bases left in between.

The chain is built from TRBV5-4 and TRBJ2-7, with no clear D. V was shortened by 3 bases and J by 4 bases, with 11 bases between the two germline ends. The CDR3 is made up of 13 amino acids. Germline values: CDR1 SGHNT, CDR2 YYREEE (reference sequence). The CDR3 here is CASSSPLTYEQYF. Written as DNA, the CDR3 is TGTGCCAGCAGCTCCCCCCTTACATACGAGCAGTACTTC.

This clone was observed once. The chain uses TRBV28 and TRBJ2-3, with D unresolved. This CDR3 is built from 14 residues. Germline V lookup: CDR1 MDHEN, CDR2 SYDVKM. V lost 3 bases and J lost 0, with 7 bases in between. Here the CDR3 reads CASSLLASTDTQYF. DNA of the CDR3: TGTGCCAGCAGTTTGCTGGCTAGCACAGATACGCAGTATTTT. Using reference TRBV28 and TRBJ2-3 for the parts outside the CDR3, the full variable domain is DVKVTQSSRYLVKRTGEKVFLECVQDMDHENMFWYRQDPGLGLRLIYFSYDVKMKEKGDIPEGYSVSREKKERFSLILESASTNQTSMYLCASSLLASTDTQYFGPGTRLTVL.